Below are 22 T cell receptor beta chains sequenced from a single sample in a study of OX40 agonist ivuxolimab in advanced cancers. The table came from immunoSEQ multiplex PCR; TCRdb's copy has only in-frame clones and leaves some out. Of 97,000 or so clones in the sample, 85% to 90% were seen once. The specimen was CD4+ or CD8+ T cells sorted from blood, collected in a trial of the OX40 agonist ivuxolimab. The receptors shown here come from an adult with an advanced solid tumor such as melanoma, head and neck, liver or kidney cancer.

The genes are TRBV6-5 and TRBJ2-3, with D tentatively TRBD1 (5 bases). Germline V gene sequence: CDR1 MNHEY, CDR2 SVGAGI. The germline V and J ends were trimmed by 0 bases and 2 bases, with 12 bases remaining between them. The CDR3 is made up of 16 amino acids. The CDR3 spells CASSYSPGLSTDTQYF. As DNA, the CDR3 is TGTGCCAGCAGTTACTCTCCAGGGTTGTCCACAGATACGCAGTATTTT.

The chain links TRBV6-1 to TRBJ2-1; perhaps TRBD1 as D (5 bases). V was pared by 6 bases and J by 3 bases, with 15 bases between. Germline CDR1 is MNHNS and CDR2 is SASEGT. This CDR3 contains 15 residues. The CDR3 loop reads CASSARQRLYNEQFF. CDR3 nucleotides: TGTGCCAGCAGCGCCCGACAGCGACTCTACAATGAGCAGTTCTTC.

The chain recombines TRBV19 with TRBJ1-5; 8 nucleotides agree with TRBD1. The length of the CDR3 is 14 residues. The germline CDR1 and CDR2 sequences are LNHDA and SQIVND (reference sequence). V lost 8 bases to trimming and J lost 7 bases; unmatched junction nucleotides: 10. The CDR3 region is CASRGQGGPQPQHF. DNA of the CDR3: TGTGCCAGTCGCGGACAGGGTGGCCCCCAGCCCCAGCATTTT.

The rearrangement links TRBV19 to TRBJ1-2; D is undetermined. Trimming took off 0 bases at V and 8 bases at J, with 16 bases between the two ends. The length of the CDR3 is 15 residues. Per the germline V gene, CDR1 is LNHDA and CDR2 is SQIVND (reference sequence). The CDR3 region is CASSIDSATFTGYTF. CDR3 in DNA: TGTGCCAGTAGTATAGATTCGGCGACCTTCACCGGCTACACCTTC.

The V call is TRBV11-2, the J call TRBJ1-3; D is possibly TRBD1 (5 bases). Trimming removed 1 base from V and 0 bases from J, with 7 bases in between. The germline gives CDR1 SGHAT, CDR2 FQNNGV. The CDR3 runs to 15 residues. This CDR3 reads CASSLVRGSGNTIYF. CDR3 DNA: TGTGCCAGCAGCTTAGTTAGGGGCTCTGGAAACACCATATATTTT.

The chain recombines TRBV7-9 with TRBJ2-1, with D perhaps matching TRBD2 (5 bases). V shed 2 bases and J shed 2 bases, with 10 bases lying between them. CDR1 and CDR2 (germline): SEHNR, FQNEAQ (reference sequence). The CDR3 sequence is 15 residues long. CDR3 bases: TGTGCCAGCAGCTTACGAGGGAGAGCCTACAATGAGCAGTTCTTC. It specifies CASSLRGRAYNEQFF. The whole variable domain, filled in from reference TRBV7-9 and TRBJ2-1, reads DTGVSQNPRHKITKRGQNVTFRCDPISEHNRLYWYRQTLGQGPEFLTYFQNEAQLEKSRLLSDRFSAERPKGSFSTLEIQRTEQGDSAMYLCASSLRGRAYNEQFFGPGTRLTVL.

The genes are TRBV27 and TRBJ2-7, with 8 nucleotides matching TRBD2. The V gene's germline CDR1 is MNHEY and CDR2 SMNVEV (reference sequence). Trimming removed 3 bases from V and 2 bases from J; junction bases left unmatched: 6. The CDR3 extends over 15 amino acids. The CDR3 DNA follows: TGTGCCAGCAGTTTTAGACTAGCGACAACCTACGAGCAGTACTTC. Translating gives CASSFRLATTYEQYF.

The J gene is TRBJ2-1, the V gene TRBV29-1; 7 bases line up with TRBD1. V lost 7 bases to trimming and J lost 9 bases; unmatched junction nucleotides: 6. In germline, CDR1 is SQVTM, CDR2 ANQGSEA. CDR3 length equals 11 residues. In nucleotides, the CDR3 is TGCAGCGCTGACCCAGGGGGTGAGCAGTTCTTC. It specifies CSADPGGEQFF.

The chain carries TRBV4-2 and TRBJ1-4, with unresolved D. CDR1 and CDR2 from the germline V gene are LGHNA and YNFKEQ. V shed 0 bases and J shed 4 bases, with 12 bases lying between them. The CDR3 contains 16 residues. CDR3 in DNA: TGTGCCAGCAGCCAAGATGACCAGTGGGTTAATGAAAAACTGTTTTTT. This sequence encodes CASSQDDQWVNEKLFF.

V and J are TRBV28 and TRBJ1-1; maybe TRBD1 (6 bases). Trimming removed 3 bases from V and 1 base from J, with 9 bases in between. Germline CDR1 MDHEN, CDR2 SYDVKM. There are 14 residues in the CDR3. The CDR3 sequence is CASSFYRANTEAFF. CDR3 DNA sequence: TGTGCCAGCAGTTTTTACAGGGCGAACACTGAAGCTTTCTTT.

The J gene is TRBJ1-2, the V gene TRBV5-6, with 12 nucleotides matching TRBD1. V lost 3 bases, J lost 7 bases, and 16 bases stayed unmatched. The CDR3 sequence is 18 residues long. The germline gives CDR1 SGHDT, CDR2 YYEEEE. Here the CDR3 reads CASSSLLGSGQGAFGYTF. The CDR3 bases are TGTGCCAGCAGCTCTCTTTTGGGTTCGGGACAGGGGGCGTTTGGCTACACCTTC.

The rearrangement joins TRBV25-1 to TRBJ1-3; TRBD1 matches at 7 bases. This CDR3 has 17 amino acids. CDR1 is MGHDK and CDR2 is SYGVNS in the germline V gene. The V gene end was trimmed by 3 bases and the J gene end by 0 bases; junction bases not matched to a gene: 8. The CDR3 here is CASSEGLTGPSGNTIYF. The CDR3 DNA reads as TGTGCCAGCAGTGAGGGATTGACAGGGCCCTCTGGAAACACCATATATTTT.

The V gene is TRBV27, the J gene TRBJ2-5; 9 bases line up with TRBD1. The CDR3 is made up of 16 amino acids. V shed 5 bases, J shed 3 bases, and the junction held 10 bases outside the gene matches. Germline V gene sequence: CDR1 MNHEY, CDR2 SMNVEV (reference sequence). For the CDR3, the DNA is TGTGCCAGCAGTCGCGGGACAGGGCTGGGGGAAGAGACCCAGTACTTC. Its protein product is CASSRGTGLGEETQYF.

The chain links TRBV5-1 to TRBJ2-7; 8 positions agree with TRBD1. The CDR3 has 12 amino acids. CDR1 SGHRS and CDR2 YFSETQ come from the germline V gene. V trimming: 5 bases; J trimming: 4 bases; junction bases outside the gene matches: 2. This CDR3 is CASRDREYEQYF. Written as DNA, the CDR3 is TGCGCCAGCAGGGACAGGGAATACGAGCAGTACTTC.

This sequence joins TRBV11-2 and TRBJ2-2; 10 bases map to TRBD1. Germline V lookup: CDR1 SGHAT, CDR2 FQNNGV. This CDR3 spans 16 amino acids. J lost 5 bases, V lost 5 bases, and 8 bases had no gene match. Here the CDR3 DNA reads TGTGCCAGCAGCCCCCCCGGGACAGGGGTGACCGGGGAGCTGTTTTTT. The encoded protein is CASSPPGTGVTGELFF.

CDR3 residues: CAWSVSEETQYF. Here the CDR3 DNA reads TGTGCCTGGAGTGTGTCGGAGGAGACCCAGTACTTC. This chain joins TRBV30 and TRBJ2-5; the D is unclear. Germline V lookup: CDR1 GTSNPN, CDR2 SVGIG (reference sequence). V lost 0 bases, J lost 5 bases, and 7 bases lay in between. The CDR3 is made up of 12 amino acids.

CDR3 amino acids: CAISELRGEQYF. CDR3 nucleotide sequence: TGTGCCATCAGTGAGTTGAGGGGCGAGCAGTACTTC. V is TRBV10-3 and J is TRBJ2-7; D may match TRBD1 or TRBD2 (5 bases each). Trimming left V 1 base short and J 6 bases short, with 7 bases between. Per the germline V gene, CDR1 is ENHRY and CDR2 is SYGVKD. The CDR3 length is 12 residues.

This chain uses TRBV6-1 with TRBJ2-1, with D possibly matching TRBD2 (6 bases). The CDR3 sequence is 14 residues long. Per germline, CDR1 MNHNS and CDR2 SASEGT. V was pared by 7 bases and J by 4 bases, with 14 bases between. The CDR3 DNA reads TGTGCCAGCACCCGAGCGGGTCCGTACAATGAGCAGTTCTTC. It codes for CASTRAGPYNEQFF.

The chain joins TRBV15 to TRBJ1-3; D perhaps matches TRBD1 (5 bases). CDR3 length: 16 amino acids. In germline, CDR1 is LNHNV, CDR2 YYDKDF (reference sequence). The V end was cut by 0 bases, the J end by 3 bases, with 12 bases between. The CDR3: CATSRDPRDGGNTIYF. The CDR3 nucleotides read TGTGCCACCAGCAGAGATCCCCGGGACGGTGGAAACACCATATATTTT.

The rearrangement joins TRBV25-1 to TRBJ1-1, with D hard to call. The CDR3 sequence is 12 residues long. The V and J ends lost 2 bases and 5 bases respectively, with 6 bases between them. CDR1 and CDR2 from the germline V gene are MGHDK and SYGVNS. CDR3 coding DNA: TGTGCCAGCAGTGAACGGTGGACTGAAGCTTTCTTT. This gives the protein CASSERWTEAFF.

The chain combines TRBV27 with TRBJ2-1, with unresolved D. Per germline, CDR1 MNHEY and CDR2 SMNVEV (reference sequence). V shed 4 bases and J shed 4 bases, with 8 bases lying between them. CDR3 length: 13 residues. The CDR3 spells CASSSTAYNEQFF. CDR3 bases: TGTGCCAGCAGTTCCACAGCTTACAATGAGCAGTTCTTC.

The chain links TRBV19 to TRBJ1-6; no clear D. Trimming left V 4 bases short and J 7 bases short, with 8 bases between. This CDR3 contains 13 residues. Germline-derived CDR1 and CDR2 are LNHDA and SQIVND (reference sequence). CDR3 nucleotides: TGTGCCAGTAGTACCCAGTTGAATTCACCCCTCCACTTT. Translation: CASSTQLNSPLHF.